This T cell receptor beta chain emerged from a study of blood T cells in healthy people across ages. Then a second PCR, running roughly 7 to 11 cycles, was carried out with a sample-barcoded 5' primer and a J-beta primer mix. TCRdb reanalysed the 5' RACE reads using MiXCR and keeps one entry per CDR3 protein. This table has 700,000 or so distinct CDR3 sequences, less than 45% appearing once. This clonotype was seen more than once but under ten times. As yet, its antigen is unknown. The V gene lost 2 bases and the J gene lost 7 bases, with 17 bases spanning the gap. CDR1 and CDR2 from the germline V gene are MNHEY and SMNVEV (reference sequence). The CDR3 is 15 amino acids. Notes on the study in general: When set beside aged donors, long-lived donors presented more naive CD4+ cells and higher diversity. Naive T cell percentage and TCR beta diversity correlated strongly.

The TCR originated in an elderly man in good health. The chain links TRBV27 to TRBJ1-2; D gene ambiguous. Sequencing used blood. CDR3 in DNA: TGTGCCAGCAGTTTAGCGGGTGACGGTTCGTTTGGCTACACCTTC. Translation gives CASSLAGDGSFGYTF.